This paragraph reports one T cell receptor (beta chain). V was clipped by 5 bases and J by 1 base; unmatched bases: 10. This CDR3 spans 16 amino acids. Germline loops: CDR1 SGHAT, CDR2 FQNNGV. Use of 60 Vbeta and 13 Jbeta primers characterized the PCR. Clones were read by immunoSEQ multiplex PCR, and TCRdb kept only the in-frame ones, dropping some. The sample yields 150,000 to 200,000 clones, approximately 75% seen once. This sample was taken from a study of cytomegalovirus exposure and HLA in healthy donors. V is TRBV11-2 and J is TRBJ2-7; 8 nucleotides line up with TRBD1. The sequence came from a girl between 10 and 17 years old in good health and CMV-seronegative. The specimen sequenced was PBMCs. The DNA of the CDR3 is TGTGCCAGCAGCCACCGACAGGGGCGAGGATCCTACGAGCAGTACTTC. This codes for CASSHRQGRGSYEQYF.